Below are 27 T cell receptor beta chains sequenced from a single sample in a study. TCRdb redid the calling of the 5' RACE reads with MiXCR, one entry per CDR3 protein. The repertoire holds 60,000 to 65,000 distinct CDR3 sequences, with roughly 22% as singletons. The material sequenced was memory CD4+ T cells sorted from a lymph node. The subset was: memory CD4+ T cells, CD4+CD45RO+CD25-. These receptors were collected from a female donor with breast cancer.

V and J are TRBV9 and TRBJ1-5, with D unresolved. Germline V gene data show CDR1 as SGDLS and CDR2 as YYNGEE. The CDR3 sequence is 14 residues long. Between the trimmed V and J ends, which lost 4 bases and 4 bases, there was a span of 12 bases. The CDR3 region has the DNA TGTGCCAGCAGCAGCTGGAGCAGTAATCAGCCCCAGCATTTT. It encodes CASSSWSSNQPQHF.

The chain recombines TRBV29-1 with TRBJ1-1; D might be TRBD1 (5 bases). V was trimmed by 4 bases and J by 1 base, leaving 13 bases between them. The CDR3 contains 14 residues. Germline CDR1 and CDR2: SQVTM and ANQGSEA. This CDR3 is CSVVPDIGNTEAFF. DNA of the CDR3: TGCAGCGTTGTCCCGGACATCGGGAACACTGAAGCTTTCTTT.

The table lists this clonotype with a few counts. The J gene is TRBJ2-1, the V gene TRBV24-1; tentative D call: TRBD1 (5 bases). Trimming cost V 1 base and J 5 bases, with 14 bases left between them. Germline lookup yields CDR1 KGHDR and CDR2 SFDVKD. The CDR3 sequence is 16 residues long. The CDR3: CATSDFRGGADNEQFF. DNA for the CDR3: TGTGCCACCAGTGATTTTCGAGGTGGGGCGGACAATGAGCAGTTCTTC.

This clonotype was seen more than once but under ten times. The V gene is TRBV4-1, the J gene TRBJ2-7; TRBD2 matches at 10 bases. V gave up 3 bases and J gave up 5 bases; unmatched junction bases: 7. Germline-derived CDR1 and CDR2 are MGHRA and YSYEKL. The CDR3 has 15 residues. The CDR3 nucleotides read TGCGCCAGCAGCCAGAGAAGCCTAGCGGGAGACGAGCAGTACTTC. Protein sequence: CASSQRSLAGDEQYF.

This clonotype has ten or more counts. The gene calls are TRBV15 and TRBJ2-3; no firm D call. CDR1 and CDR2 (germline): LNHNV, YYDKDF (reference sequence). Trimming took 5 bases from V and 6 from J, leaving 12 bases between them. This CDR3 has 13 residues. CDR3 coding DNA: TGTGCCACCAGCGGGAATCTAAGGGATACGCAGTATTTT. It yields the protein CATSGNLRDTQYF.

This clonotype has a count of ten or more. This CDR3 reads CASSSTPDRGTEAFF. Written as DNA, the CDR3 is TGCGCCAGCAGCTCGACCCCGGATAGGGGCACTGAAGCTTTCTTT. V and J are TRBV5-1 and TRBJ1-1, with D possibly being TRBD1 (5 bases). Germline assignment: CDR1 SGHRS and CDR2 YFSETQ. V was trimmed by 3 bases and J by 4 bases, leaving 16 bases between them. This CDR3 has 15 residues.

This clonotype has more than one count but fewer than ten. The chain recombines TRBV20-1 with TRBJ2-1, with TRBD2 matching 15 bases. The V gene's germline CDR1 is DFQATT and CDR2 SNEGSKA (reference sequence). Trimming took 1 base from V and 0 from J; bases not matched to a gene: 1. This CDR3 contains 17 residues. The DNA for the CDR3 is TGCAGTGCTAGAGGGACTAGCGGGAGGGCCTCCTACAATGAGCAGTTCTTC. This sequence encodes CSARGTSGRASYNEQFF.

This clonotype was detected only a few times. The gene calls are TRBV28 and TRBJ1-4; possibly TRBD1 for D (5 bases). Germline CDR1 is MDHEN and CDR2 is SYDVKM. With 7 bases removed from V and 6 bases from J, the gap between germline ends came to 9 bases. CDR3 length: 12 residues. DNA of the CDR3: TGTGCCAGCACAGGGATGGATGAAAAACTGTTTTTT. This encodes CASTGMDEKLFF.

This chain joins TRBV19 and TRBJ1-1, with a possible D match to TRBD1 (5 bases). Looked up from germline, CDR1 is LNHDA and CDR2 is SQIVND (reference sequence). This CDR3 is 12 amino acids long. Trimming removed 7 bases at V and 8 bases at J, with 14 bases between. CDR3 sequence: CASTPRGGEAFF. In DNA form, the CDR3 reads TGTGCCAGTACCCCGAGGGGAGGCGAAGCTTTCTTT. Full variable domain (remainder filled in from reference TRBV19 and TRBJ1-1): DGGITQSPKYLFRKEGQNVTLSCEQNLNHDAMYWYRQDPGQGLRLIYYSQIVNDFQKGDIAEGYSVSREKKESFPLTVTSAQKNPTAFYLCASTPRGGEAFFGQGTRLTVV.

This clonotype was counted a few times. J is TRBJ2-2 and V is TRBV7-2, with 10 bases matching TRBD2. V shed 1 base and J 4 bases; nucleotides not matched to a gene: 9. The CDR3 contains 18 residues. The germline V gene has CDR1 SGHTA and CDR2 FQGNSA. The CDR3, as DNA: TGTGCCAGCAGCTTAGGCGGTAGCGGGAGGTTAGGCACCGGGGAGCTGTTTTTT. Its translation is CASSLGGSGRLGTGELFF.

The chain links TRBV29-1 to TRBJ1-2; 7 nucleotides align to TRBD1. Germline lookup yields CDR1 SQVTM and CDR2 ANQGSEA. Unmatched junction bases numbered 13, after V lost 1 base and J lost 2 bases. CDR3 size: 17 residues. CDR3: CSVEVGGQALLNYGYTF. DNA for the CDR3: TGCAGCGTTGAAGTAGGAGGACAGGCACTCCTCAACTATGGCTACACCTTC.

This clonotype was recorded many times. The chain recombines TRBV6-2 or TRBV6-3 with TRBJ2-7; TRBD2 agrees at 8 bases. Losses at the gene ends were 4 bases for V and 5 bases for J; bases not matched to a gene: 13. The CDR3 is made up of 16 amino acids. Looked up from germline, CDR1 is MNHEY and CDR2 is SVGEGT. CDR3 region: CASSLEESGGSDEQYF. The CDR3 DNA reads as TGTGCCAGCAGTTTAGAAGAATCGGGAGGGTCCGACGAGCAGTACTTC.

This clonotype showed up just a few times. The chain combines TRBV28 with TRBJ1-1; TRBD1 is a possible D gene (5 bases). Germline V gives CDR1 MDHEN, CDR2 SYDVKM. The CDR3 spans 14 residues. Trimming removed 5 bases from V and 3 bases from J, with 13 bases in between. In DNA form, the CDR3 reads TGTGCCAGCAGTCTCTCTCTCAGGGACACTGAAGCTTTCTTT. Encoded protein: CASSLSLRDTEAFF.

V gene TRBV9 combines with J gene TRBJ2-1; D gene unclear. Germline V lookup: CDR1 SGDLS, CDR2 YYNGEE. This CDR3 region has 12 residues. V was clipped by 2 bases and J by 8 bases, with 8 bases between them. The chain's CDR3 is CASSVSFDEQFF. Here the CDR3 DNA reads TGTGCCAGCAGCGTTTCTTTCGATGAGCAGTTCTTC. The variable domain in full, with the rest retrieved from reference TRBV9 and TRBJ2-1, is DSGVTQTPKHLITATGQRVTLRCSPRSGDLSVYWYQQSLDQGLQFLIQYYNGEERAKGNILERFSAQQFPDLHSELNLSSLELGDSALYFCASSVSFDEQFFGPGTRLTVL.

This chain uses TRBV28 with TRBJ2-7; D uncertain. The CDR3 totals 13 residues. Germline CDR1 and CDR2: MDHEN and SYDVKM. Trimming pared 5 bases from V and 5 bases from J, leaving 13 bases between. The CDR3: CASSPGPPHEQYF. The CDR3 DNA sequence: TGTGCCAGCAGTCCCGGCCCCCCCCACGAGCAGTACTTC.

In its sample, this clonotype was seen many times. The V gene is TRBV10-3, the J gene TRBJ2-7; TRBD1 might be the D (6 bases). The CDR3 contains 13 residues. Trimming left V 6 bases short and J 3 bases short, with 12 bases between. Germline lookup yields CDR1 ENHRY and CDR2 SYGVKD. The CDR3 protein is CAISWDTSYEQYF. The CDR3 nucleotides are TGTGCCATCAGCTGGGACACCAGCTACGAGCAGTACTTC.

This clonotype was counted a few times. This chain's CDR3 is CASSPRPVAYEQYF. DNA of the CDR3: TGTGCCAGCAGCCCCCGTCCCGTAGCTTACGAGCAGTACTTC. The gene calls are TRBV7-6 and TRBJ2-7; unclear D gene. Germline CDR1 SGHVS, CDR2 FNYEAQ. CDR3 length: 14 amino acids. Trimming pared 5 bases from V and 4 bases from J, leaving 15 bases between.

This clonotype was seen at least ten times. J is TRBJ2-1 and V is TRBV7-6, with D possibly being TRBD2 (5 bases). With 5 bases removed from V and 4 bases from J, the gap between germline ends came to 15 bases. CDR1 and CDR2 from the germline V gene are SGHVS and FNYEAQ. The CDR3 is made up of 15 amino acids. This CDR3 reads CASSGSGTSYNEQFF. The CDR3 coding sequence is TGTGCCAGCAGCGGCAGCGGTACTAGTTACAATGAGCAGTTCTTC.

About this clonotype itself: One junction end disagrees with the germline gene, perhaps due to a read error. The chain is built from TRBV5-6 and TRBJ1-1; perhaps TRBD1 as D (5 bases). Germline assignment: CDR1 SGHDT and CDR2 YYEEEE. The CDR3 covers 11 residues. CDR3 bases: TGTGCCAGCCGCTTGGGGGAGTCGGCTTTCTTT. Protein: CASRLGESAFF.

In this sample, this clonotype turned up once. Here the CDR3 reads CSVSRDFGNEQFF. The CDR3 DNA sequence: TGCAGTGTTAGTAGGGACTTCGGCAATGAGCAGTTCTTC. The chain links TRBV20-1 to TRBJ2-1; D perhaps matches TRBD2 (6 bases). The CDR3 contains 13 residues. Trimming pared 7 bases from V and 6 bases from J, leaving 16 bases between. Germline V gene lookup returns CDR1 DFQATT and CDR2 SNEGSKA (reference sequence).

This clonotype is labeled as medium-sized. The chain is built from TRBV7-2 and TRBJ1-2; a weak D match, TRBD1 (5 bases). This CDR3 contains 16 residues. The germline V and J ends were trimmed by 4 bases and 1 base, with 16 bases remaining between them. Germline V gene sequence: CDR1 SGHTA, CDR2 FQGNSA. In DNA form, the CDR3 reads TGTGCCAGCAGCTCTTATCTCGGGACTGATAACTATGGCTACACCTTC. Translating it yields CASSSYLGTDNYGYTF.

The gene calls are TRBV24-1 and TRBJ1-5; 7 nucleotides align to TRBD1. The CDR3 is 14 amino acids. The junction had 6 bases not matched to a gene; V was cut back by 4 bases and J by 7 bases. Germline values: CDR1 KGHDR, CDR2 SFDVKD. Written as DNA, the CDR3 is TGTGCCACCAGTGACCAGGGGGAGGCCCAGCCCCAGCATTTT. Amino acid sequence: CATSDQGEAQPQHF.

The table lists this clonotype with many counts. The chain joins TRBV6-6 to TRBJ2-5; D may match TRBD1 or TRBD2 (5 bases each). The germline V gene encodes CDR1 MNHNY and CDR2 SVGAGI (reference sequence). Trimming left V 5 bases short and J 4 bases short, with 14 bases between. This CDR3 comprises 14 residues. The CDR3, as DNA: TGTGCCAGCAGTGGGCAGGGAGAAGGAGAGACCCAGTACTTC. Amino acids: CASSGQGEGETQYF.

Many counts were recorded for this clonotype. The rearrangement links TRBV6-6 to TRBJ2-3, with D maybe TRBD2 (5 bases). With 6 bases removed from V and 4 bases from J, the gap between germline ends came to 8 bases. The length of the CDR3 is 12 residues. Germline lookup yields CDR1 MNHNY and CDR2 SVGAGI (reference sequence). CDR3 DNA sequence: TGTGCCAGCAGGCCTAGCTCAGATACGCAGTATTTT. Protein: CASRPSSDTQYF.

In its sample, this clonotype was seen many times. This chain connects TRBV10-3 to TRBJ2-5; no clear D gene. Per the germline V gene, CDR1 is ENHRY and CDR2 is SYGVKD. CDR3 length: 14 amino acids. The V end was cut by 2 bases, the J end by 2 bases, with 9 bases between. CDR3 sequence: CAISERGGQETQYF. The CDR3 nucleotides are TGTGCCATCAGTGAGAGAGGCGGTCAAGAGACCCAGTACTTC.

This chain uses TRBV6-1 with TRBJ2-1; tentatively, D is TRBD2 (5 bases). CDR1 is MNHNS and CDR2 is SASEGT in the germline V gene. The CDR3 is 14 amino acids. The V end was cut by 8 bases, the J end by 3 bases, with 14 bases between. The CDR3 bases are TGTGCCAGCCCCGGGGTTAATAACTACAATGAGCAGTTCTTC. This encodes CASPGVNNYNEQFF.

The CDR3 protein is CSAGRPGGYTF. The CDR3 DNA follows: TGCAGTGCTGGCCGACCGGGAGGCTACACCTTC. The J gene is TRBJ1-2, the V gene TRBV20-1, with D unresolved. This CDR3 has 11 amino acids. Per the germline V gene, CDR1 is DFQATT and CDR2 is SNEGSKA (reference sequence). V lost 5 bases to trimming and J lost 8 bases, with 12 bases between them.